Described below is a single T cell receptor beta chain sequence and its context. As yet, its antigen is unknown. The assay was immunoSEQ multiplex PCR, and TCRdb's table has in-frame clones only and misses some. The table has under 2,500 clones, around two thirds seen once. These data come from a study of STAT3 mutations in large granular lymphocyte leukemia. Study conclusions and caveats: Some patients had persisting codominant clonotypes that could mask small clones. Every T-cell large granular lymphocyte leukemia patient had at least one immunodominant TCR beta clonotype. TCR clonotype switching after therapy occurred in about 30% of the 18 patients.

Per germline, CDR1 KGHSH and CDR2 LQKENI. The CDR3 has 14 residues. V shed 6 bases and J 6 bases; nucleotides not matched to a gene: 7. The source of this sequence is a woman in her fifties or sixties with T-cell large granular lymphocyte leukemia. Some clones in this sample may be carry-over from other donors' samples. Sequenced sample: peripheral blood mononuclear cells. This chain links TRBV18 with TRBJ1-2, with 10 bases matching TRBD1. Written as DNA, the CDR3 is TGTGCCAGCTCCACGACAGGGGGCCGGGATGGCTACACCTTC. Amino acid sequence: CASSTTGGRDGYTF.